This is a list of T cell receptor beta chains from one sample in a study of shared clonotypes between healthy human individuals. Generated by immunoSEQ multiplex PCR, the TCRdb table keeps only in-frame clones and is missing some. The profile covers approximately 810,000 clones, with roughly 92% appearing a single time and 24% taken by the ten largest. Sequenced input: naive CD8+ T cells sorted from blood. The origin of the receptors is a man aged 25-45 years in good health. CDR3s include the opening cysteine and the closing phenylalanine or tryptophan. D genes are given only for firm matches. Some rows have no size entry. The others give once, few or many, or a class for an expanded clone.

d_call clone_size j_call v_call cdr3_aa cdr3_nt
TRBD2 - TRBJ2-1 TRBV9 CASSAETSGYNEQFF TGTGCCAGCAGCGCGGAGACTAGCGGTTACAATGAGCAGTTCTTC
TRBD2 - TRBJ2-5 TRBV4-3 CASSHAPLTSGRETQYF TGCGCCAGCAGCCATGCCCCCCTGACTAGCGGGAGGGAGACCCAGTACTTC
- - TRBJ2-1 TRBV4-1 CASSPTQLESSYNEQFF TGCGCCAGCAGCCCTACACAACTCGAGAGCTCCTACAATGAGCAGTTCTTC
TRBD2 - TRBJ2-5 TRBV7-9 CAGGDQETQYF TGTGCCGGGGGGGACCAAGAGACCCAGTACTTC
- - TRBJ2-1 TRBV28 CASRSPQGAYNEQFF TGTGCCAGCAGAAGCCCCCAGGGCGCCTACAATGAGCAGTTCTTC
TRBD2 - TRBJ2-1 TRBV15 CATTQGREGRGEQFF TGTGCCACCACTCAGGGGCGGGAGGGCCGTGGTGAGCAGTTCTTC
- - TRBJ2-7 TRBV27 CASSLQGMGLYEQYF TGTGCCAGCAGTTTACAGGGTATGGGGCTTTACGAGCAGTACTTC
- - TRBJ1-1 TRBV6-5 CASSSEKYTEAFF TGTGCCAGCAGTTCGGAGAAGTACACTGAAGCTTTCTTT
TRBD1 - TRBJ1-5 TRBV6-1 CASSGRHDRDYQPQHF TGTGCCAGCAGTGGAAGACACGACAGGGATTATCAGCCCCAGCATTTT
TRBD2 many TRBJ2-7 TRBV2 CASSETSSYEQYF TGTGCCAGCAGTGAGACTAGCAGCTACGAGCAGTACTTC
TRBD1 few TRBJ1-2 TRBV12-5 CASGIDRGAYGYTF TGTGCTAGTGGGATCGACAGGGGGGCCTATGGCTACACCTTC
- - TRBJ2-5 TRBV28 CASSSRTDVQETQYF TGTGCCAGCAGTTCCAGGACAGACGTCCAAGAGACCCAGTACTTC